One T cell receptor beta chain is described in this entry. The CDR3 sequence is 12 residues long. Germline assignment: CDR1 SGHDT and CDR2 YYEEEE. V lost 4 bases and J 4 bases, leaving 7 bases between the germline ends. The sample originates from a study of shared clonotypes between healthy human individuals. TCRdb's copy holds only in-frame clones and misses some; the assay was immunoSEQ multiplex PCR. Of 2 million to 2.5 million clones listed, about 94% are singletons. The sample comprised naive CD4+ T cells sorted from blood. Regarding subset: CD45RA+ positively selected. The chain joins TRBV5-6 to TRBJ2-3, with D uncertain. The receptor was isolated from a man between 18 and 35 years old in good health. CDR3 in DNA: TGTGCCAGCAGCCGACGGGCAGATACGCAGTATTTT. Its protein is CASSRRADTQYF.